Detailed here is one TCR beta chain. The antigen is not known. The time point denotes: week 3, after first cycle of checkpoint inhibitor. This record comes from a study of blood T cell dynamics during melanoma immunotherapy. Study-level points and caveats: It remained unknown if the driving T cell clones were melanoma-specific.

The protocol was immunoSEQ multiplex PCR, while the TCRdb copy is restricted to in-frame clones and leaves out a portion. Of 10,000 to 13,000 clones in the sample, 85% to 90% were seen once. This material consisted of blood, taken from a patient treated with checkpoint blockade. This sequence originates from a human donor with melanoma.

CDR3 sequence reads: CASSQDTPGHHEQYF. Here the CDR3 DNA reads TGTGCCAGCAGCCAAGACACTCCAGGGCACCACGAGCAGTACTTC. The chain recombines TRBV5-4 with TRBJ2-7; TRBD1 is a possible D gene (5 bases). Germline assignment: CDR1 SGHNT and CDR2 YYREEE (reference sequence). V was cut by 4 bases and J by 5 bases, with 19 bases left in between. The CDR3 length is 15 residues.